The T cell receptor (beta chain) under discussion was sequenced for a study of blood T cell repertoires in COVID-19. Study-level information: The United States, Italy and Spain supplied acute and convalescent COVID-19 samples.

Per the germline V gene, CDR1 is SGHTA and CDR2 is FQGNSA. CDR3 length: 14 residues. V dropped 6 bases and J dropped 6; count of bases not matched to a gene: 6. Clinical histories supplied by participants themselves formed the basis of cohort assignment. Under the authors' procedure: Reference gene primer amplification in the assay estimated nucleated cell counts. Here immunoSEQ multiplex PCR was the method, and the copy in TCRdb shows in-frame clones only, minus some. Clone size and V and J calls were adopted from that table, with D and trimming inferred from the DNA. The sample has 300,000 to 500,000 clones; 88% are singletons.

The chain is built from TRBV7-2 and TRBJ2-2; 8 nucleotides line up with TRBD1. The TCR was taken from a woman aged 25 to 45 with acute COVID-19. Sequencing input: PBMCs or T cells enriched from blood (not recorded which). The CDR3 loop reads CASSRNRGAGELFF. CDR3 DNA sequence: TGTGCCAGCAGTCGAAACAGGGGGGCCGGGGAGCTGTTTTTT.